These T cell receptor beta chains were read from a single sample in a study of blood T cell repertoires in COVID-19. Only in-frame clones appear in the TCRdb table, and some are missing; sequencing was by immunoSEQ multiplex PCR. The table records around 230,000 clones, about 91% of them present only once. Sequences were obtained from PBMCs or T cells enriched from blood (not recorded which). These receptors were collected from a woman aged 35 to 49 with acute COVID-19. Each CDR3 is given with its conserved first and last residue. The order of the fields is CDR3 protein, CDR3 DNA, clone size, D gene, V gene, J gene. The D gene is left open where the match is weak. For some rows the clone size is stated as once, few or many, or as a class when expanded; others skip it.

CDR3 protein: CASSLARTSGTDTQYF; CDR3 DNA: TGTGCCAGCAGCCTCGCCAGGACTAGCGGTACAGATACGCAGTATTTT; clone size: -; D gene: TRBD2; V gene: TRBV5-6; J gene: TRBJ2-3
CDR3 protein: CASSLGRSSGNTIYF; CDR3 DNA: TGTGCCAGCAGCTTAGGAAGGAGCTCTGGAAACACCATATATTTT; clone size: -; D gene: -; V gene: TRBV11-3; J gene: TRBJ1-3
CDR3 protein: CASSQGFGYNQPQHF; CDR3 DNA: TGCGCCAGCAGCCAAGGGTTCGGGTACAATCAGCCCCAGCATTTT; clone size: -; D gene: -; V gene: TRBV4-1; J gene: TRBJ1-5
CDR3 protein: CAQEAGTNYGYTF; CDR3 DNA: TGTGCCCAAGAAGCAGGGACAAACTATGGCTACACCTTC; clone size: once; D gene: -; V gene: TRBV30; J gene: TRBJ1-2
CDR3 protein: CASSSSAGVKGYGYTF; CDR3 DNA: TGCGCCAGCAGCAGCTCGGCGGGGGTAAAAGGGTATGGCTACACCTTC; clone size: -; D gene: -; V gene: TRBV5-1; J gene: TRBJ1-2
CDR3 protein: CASSLRPGQNYGYTF; CDR3 DNA: TGTGCCAGCAGCCTACGACCGGGACAGAACTATGGCTACACCTTC; clone size: -; D gene: TRBD1; V gene: TRBV7-6; J gene: TRBJ1-2
CDR3 protein: CASSLYGTGSYGNTIYF; CDR3 DNA: TGTGCCAGCAGTTTATACGGGACAGGTAGCTACGGAAACACCATATATTTT; clone size: -; D gene: TRBD1; V gene: TRBV28; J gene: TRBJ1-3
CDR3 protein: CASSEVRQGQKTQYF; CDR3 DNA: TGTGCCAGCAGTGAGGTTAGACAGGGGCAGAAGACCCAGTACTTC; clone size: -; D gene: TRBD1; V gene: TRBV6-1; J gene: TRBJ2-5
CDR3 protein: CASNSGGAPGNTIYF; CDR3 DNA: TGTGCCAGCAACTCCGGGGGGGCCCCTGGAAACACCATATATTTT; clone size: -; D gene: -; V gene: TRBV11-2; J gene: TRBJ1-3
CDR3 protein: CAVRDSGGAQETQYF; CDR3 DNA: TGTGCCGTCAGGGATAGCGGGGGGGCCCAGGAGACCCAGTACTTC; clone size: -; D gene: TRBD2; V gene: TRBV10-3; J gene: TRBJ2-5
CDR3 protein: CASSLSGYQPQHF; CDR3 DNA: TGTGCCAGCAGCTTATCCGGGTACCAGCCCCAGCATTTT; clone size: -; D gene: -; V gene: TRBV7-9; J gene: TRBJ1-5
CDR3 protein: CASSQDLMTAGNYGYTF; CDR3 DNA: TGCGCCAGCAGCCAAGATCTTATGACAGCCGGGAACTATGGCTACACCTTC; clone size: -; D gene: -; V gene: TRBV4-1; J gene: TRBJ1-2
CDR3 protein: CASSAGSGRATDTQYF; CDR3 DNA: TGTGCCAGCAGCGCTGGAAGCGGGAGGGCTACAGATACGCAGTATTTT; clone size: -; D gene: TRBD2; V gene: TRBV7-9; J gene: TRBJ2-3
CDR3 protein: CASSPRPGRETEAFF; CDR3 DNA: TGTGCCAGCAGTCCTCGACCAGGGCGGGAGACTGAAGCTTTCTTT; clone size: few; D gene: -; V gene: TRBV27; J gene: TRBJ1-1
CDR3 protein: CASSPGTVNEQFF; CDR3 DNA: TGTGCCAGCAGCCCCGGGACAGTCAATGAGCAGTTCTTC; clone size: few; D gene: TRBD1; V gene: TRBV9; J gene: TRBJ2-1
CDR3 protein: CSASSGSQYF; CDR3 DNA: TGCAGTGCTAGTAGCGGGAGCCAGTACTTC; clone size: -; D gene: TRBD2; V gene: TRBV20-1; J gene: TRBJ2-5
CDR3 protein: CASSLSQIQETQYF; CDR3 DNA: TGTGCCAGCAGCTTATCCCAGATACAAGAGACCCAGTACTTC; clone size: once; D gene: -; V gene: TRBV7-2; J gene: TRBJ2-5
CDR3 protein: CASSQETSGGPQGWTYNEQFF; CDR3 DNA: TGTGCCAGCAGCCAAGAGACTAGCGGGGGGCCCCAAGGATGGACCTACAATGAGCAGTTCTTC; clone size: -; D gene: TRBD2; V gene: TRBV3-1/TRBV3-2; J gene: TRBJ2-1
CDR3 protein: CASSLSAGQYGYTF; CDR3 DNA: TGTGCCAGCAGCTTAAGTGCAGGGCAGTATGGCTACACCTTC; clone size: -; D gene: -; V gene: TRBV7-2; J gene: TRBJ1-2
CDR3 protein: CASSFTGDRGNEKLFF; CDR3 DNA: TGCGCCAGCAGCTTTACCGGGGATCGAGGAAATGAAAAACTGTTTTTT; clone size: -; D gene: -; V gene: TRBV5-1; J gene: TRBJ1-4
CDR3 protein: CASTRQENTGELFF; CDR3 DNA: TGTGCCAGCACCCGACAGGAGAACACCGGGGAGCTGTTTTTT; clone size: -; D gene: -; V gene: TRBV7-9; J gene: TRBJ2-2
CDR3 protein: CAWSGQARQAFF; CDR3 DNA: TGTGCCTGGAGTGGGCAGGCCCGGCAAGCTTTCTTT; clone size: -; D gene: -; V gene: TRBV30; J gene: TRBJ1-1
CDR3 protein: CASSFDSSSYNEQFF; CDR3 DNA: TGTGCCAGCAGTTTCGACAGTAGCTCCTACAATGAGCAGTTCTTC; clone size: -; D gene: -; V gene: TRBV6-5; J gene: TRBJ2-1
CDR3 protein: CASSPPSQRSYNEQFF; CDR3 DNA: TGTGCCAGCTCACCACCTTCGCAACGGTCCTACAATGAGCAGTTCTTC; clone size: -; D gene: -; V gene: TRBV18; J gene: TRBJ2-1
CDR3 protein: CASSYTTGTGSGGYTF; CDR3 DNA: TGCGCCAGCAGCTATACAACCGGGACAGGGTCGGGTGGCTACACCTTC; clone size: few; D gene: TRBD1; V gene: TRBV5-1; J gene: TRBJ1-2
CDR3 protein: CATSDTGSTDTQYF; CDR3 DNA: TGTGCCACCAGTGATACAGGATCCACAGATACGCAGTATTTT; clone size: once; D gene: -; V gene: TRBV24-1; J gene: TRBJ2-3
CDR3 protein: CASSLSYPSSYNEQFF; CDR3 DNA: TGCGCCAGCAGCCTCTCTTACCCTAGCTCCTACAATGAGCAGTTCTTC; clone size: -; D gene: -; V gene: TRBV4-1; J gene: TRBJ2-1
CDR3 protein: CASSLGHRDNEKLFF; CDR3 DNA: TGTGCCAGCAGCTTGGGACACCGGGATAATGAAAAACTGTTTTTT; clone size: -; D gene: -; V gene: TRBV5-6; J gene: TRBJ1-4
CDR3 protein: CASSFELAASGANVLTF; CDR3 DNA: TGCGCCAGCAGCTTTGAACTAGCGGCCTCTGGGGCCAACGTCCTGACTTTC; clone size: -; D gene: TRBD2; V gene: TRBV5-1; J gene: TRBJ2-6
CDR3 protein: CASSLDAVTDTQYF; CDR3 DNA: TGTGCCAGCAGCTTAGATGCGGTAACAGATACGCAGTATTTT; clone size: -; D gene: -; V gene: TRBV7-2; J gene: TRBJ2-3
CDR3 protein: CASSSRRGQVAFF; CDR3 DNA: TGTGCCAGCAGTTCCCGTAGGGGACAGGTAGCTTTCTTT; clone size: once; D gene: TRBD1; V gene: TRBV12-3/TRBV12-4; J gene: TRBJ1-1
CDR3 protein: CASSPGGSVGGYTF; CDR3 DNA: TGTGCCAGCAGCCCCGGCGGGTCGGTGGGCGGCTACACCTTC; clone size: -; D gene: -; V gene: TRBV7-2; J gene: TRBJ1-2
CDR3 protein: CASSPPPTLAPSNVGYF; CDR3 DNA: TGTGCCAGCAGCCCCCCCCCGACCCTAGCACCCAGCAACGTTGGGTACTTC; clone size: -; D gene: -; V gene: TRBV7-2; J gene: TRBJ2-5
CDR3 protein: CASSRGQVNTEAFF; CDR3 DNA: TGCGCCAGCAGCCGGGGACAGGTGAACACTGAAGCTTTCTTT; clone size: -; D gene: TRBD1; V gene: TRBV4-1; J gene: TRBJ1-1
CDR3 protein: CASGTNGQTEAFF; CDR3 DNA: TGTGCTAGTGGTACGAACGGACAAACTGAAGCTTTCTTT; clone size: -; D gene: -; V gene: TRBV12-5; J gene: TRBJ1-1
CDR3 protein: CASSLGLAIGEDTQYF; CDR3 DNA: TGTGCCAGCAGCTTAGGGTTGGCCATCGGGGAGGATACGCAGTATTTT; clone size: -; D gene: -; V gene: TRBV7-2; J gene: TRBJ2-3
CDR3 protein: CASSLDPDYGYTF; CDR3 DNA: TGTGCCAGCAGCTTAGACCCAGACTATGGCTACACCTTC; clone size: -; D gene: -; V gene: TRBV7-6; J gene: TRBJ1-2
CDR3 protein: CASSQGGTGTYEQYF; CDR3 DNA: TGCGCCAGCAGCCAAGGAGGGACAGGGACCTACGAGCAGTACTTC; clone size: -; D gene: TRBD1; V gene: TRBV4-3; J gene: TRBJ2-7
CDR3 protein: CASSPRRTSGNTIYF; CDR3 DNA: TGTGCCAGCTCACCACGGAGGACCTCTGGAAACACCATATATTTT; clone size: once; D gene: -; V gene: TRBV18; J gene: TRBJ1-3
CDR3 protein: CATSREAGTEAFF; CDR3 DNA: TGTGCCACCAGCAGAGAGGCGGGCACTGAAGCTTTCTTT; clone size: -; D gene: -; V gene: TRBV15; J gene: TRBJ1-1
CDR3 protein: CASSQAEGTEAFF; CDR3 DNA: TGTGCCAGCTCACAGGCGGAGGGCACTGAAGCTTTCTTT; clone size: -; D gene: -; V gene: TRBV18; J gene: TRBJ1-1
CDR3 protein: CASSPQGPPNEKLFF; CDR3 DNA: TGTGCCAGCTCACCGCAGGGGCCACCTAATGAAAAACTGTTTTTT; clone size: -; D gene: -; V gene: TRBV18; J gene: TRBJ1-4